This T cell receptor (beta chain) is from a study of T-cell reconstitution after alpha-beta-depleted transplantation in children. TCRbeta library preparation incorporated unique molecular identifiers. Via MiXCR, TCRdb re-called the PCR reads, giving one row per CDR3 protein. Of hundreds of thousands of distinct CDR3 sequences in the sample, approximately 11% were seen once. This clonotype was recorded many times. Trimming took 5 bases from V and 8 from J; bases not matched to a gene: 16. The germline gives CDR1 DFQATT, CDR2 SNEGSKA (reference sequence). There are 15 residues in the CDR3. Material: PBMCs, obtained before TCRalphabeta/CD19-depleted stem cell transplant. This TCR was sampled from a child younger than two with acute myeloid leukemia, due to receive a stem cell transplant. V is TRBV20-1 and J is TRBJ1-2, with TRBD1 matching 8 bases. The CDR3 DNA sequence: TGCAGTGCTGCCCCGGGGCCAGGGGGCTATAAAGGCTACACCTTC. Encoded protein: CSAAPGPGGYKGYTF.